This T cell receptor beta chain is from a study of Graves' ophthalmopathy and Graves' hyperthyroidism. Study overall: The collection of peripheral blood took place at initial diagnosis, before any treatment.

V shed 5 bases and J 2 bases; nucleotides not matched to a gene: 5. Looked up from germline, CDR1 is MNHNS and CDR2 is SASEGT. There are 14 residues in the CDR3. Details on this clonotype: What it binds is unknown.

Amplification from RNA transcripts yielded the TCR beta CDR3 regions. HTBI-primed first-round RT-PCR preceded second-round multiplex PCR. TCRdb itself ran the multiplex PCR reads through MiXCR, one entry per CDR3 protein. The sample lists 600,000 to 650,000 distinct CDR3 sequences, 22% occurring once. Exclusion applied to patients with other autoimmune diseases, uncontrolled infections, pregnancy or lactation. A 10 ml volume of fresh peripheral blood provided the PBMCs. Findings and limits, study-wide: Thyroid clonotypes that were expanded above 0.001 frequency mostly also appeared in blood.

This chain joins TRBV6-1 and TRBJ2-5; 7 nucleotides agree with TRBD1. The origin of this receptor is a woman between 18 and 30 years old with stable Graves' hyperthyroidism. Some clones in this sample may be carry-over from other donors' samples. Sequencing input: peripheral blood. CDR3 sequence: CASSQWGQQETQYF. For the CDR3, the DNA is TGTGCCAGCAGTCAATGGGGACAGCAAGAGACCCAGTACTTC.